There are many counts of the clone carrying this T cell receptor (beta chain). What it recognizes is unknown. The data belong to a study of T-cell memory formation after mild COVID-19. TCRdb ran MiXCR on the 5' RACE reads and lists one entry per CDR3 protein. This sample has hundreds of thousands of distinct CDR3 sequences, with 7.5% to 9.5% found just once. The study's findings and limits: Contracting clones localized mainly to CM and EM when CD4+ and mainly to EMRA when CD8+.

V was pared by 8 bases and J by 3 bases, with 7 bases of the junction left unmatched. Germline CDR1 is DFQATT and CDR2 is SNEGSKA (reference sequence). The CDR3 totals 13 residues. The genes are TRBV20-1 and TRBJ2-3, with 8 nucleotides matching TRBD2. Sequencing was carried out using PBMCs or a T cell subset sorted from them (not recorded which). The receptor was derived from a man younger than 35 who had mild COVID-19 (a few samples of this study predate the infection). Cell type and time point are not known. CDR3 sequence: CSQEGLGTDTQYF. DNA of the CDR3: TGCAGTCAGGAGGGACTAGGTACAGATACGCAGTATTTT.